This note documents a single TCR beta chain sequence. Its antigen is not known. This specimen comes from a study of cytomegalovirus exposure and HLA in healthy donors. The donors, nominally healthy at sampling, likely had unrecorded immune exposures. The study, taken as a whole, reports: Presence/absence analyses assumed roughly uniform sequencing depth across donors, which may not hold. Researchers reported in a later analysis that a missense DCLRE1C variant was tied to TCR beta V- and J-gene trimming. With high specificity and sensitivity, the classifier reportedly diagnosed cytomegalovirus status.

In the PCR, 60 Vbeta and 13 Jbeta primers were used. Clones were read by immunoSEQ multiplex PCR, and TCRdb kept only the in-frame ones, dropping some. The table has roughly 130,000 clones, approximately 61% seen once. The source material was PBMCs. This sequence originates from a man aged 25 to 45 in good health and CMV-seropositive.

Here the CDR3 reads CASSIDGPLAGWSEQYF. The CDR3 nucleotides are TGTGCCAGTAGTATAGATGGCCCTTTGGCGGGGTGGAGCGAGCAGTACTTC. This chain connects TRBV19 to TRBJ2-7; D perhaps matches TRBD2 (6 bases). This CDR3 is built from 17 residues. Germline CDR1 reads LNHDA; CDR2 reads SQIVND (reference sequence). The V end lost 0 bases, the J end lost 6 bases, and 21 bases lay between the germline ends.